What follows are 11 T cell receptor beta chains derived from one specimen sequenced in a study of identifying expanded T cells in peripheral blood. Only in-frame clones appear in the TCRdb table, and some are missing; sequencing was by immunoSEQ multiplex PCR. The profile shows roughly 100,000 clones, around 88% of them singletons. The sequenced sample consisted of blood. The receptors stem from a person aged 18 to 70 in good health.

The V and J genes are TRBV9 and TRBJ1-3; 7 bases agree with TRBD1. The V and J ends lost 4 bases and 0 bases, in that order; junction bases with no gene match: 7. Germline values: CDR1 SGDLS, CDR2 YYNGEE. The CDR3 consists of 16 residues. CDR3 in amino acids: CASSSGQAFSGNTIYF. The CDR3 region has the DNA TGTGCCAGCAGCTCAGGACAGGCGTTCTCTGGAAACACCATATATTTT.

The sample holds a few counts of this clone. This chain joins TRBV11-1 and TRBJ1-1; 7 bases line up with TRBD1. The CDR3 has 15 residues. The germline V gene has CDR1 SGHAT and CDR2 FQDESV (reference sequence). V gave up 4 bases and J gave up 4 bases; unmatched junction bases: 9. Here the CDR3 reads CASSSGRGASTEAFF. The CDR3 nucleotides are TGTGCCAGCAGCTCCGGCAGGGGGGCGAGCACTGAAGCTTTCTTT.

The chain's CDR3 is CASSRTSTGSTKLFF. CDR3 DNA sequence: TGTGCCAGCAGCCGAACCAGTACAGGGTCGACGAAACTGTTTTTT. The rearrangement links TRBV7-9 to TRBJ1-4; TRBD1 might be the D (6 bases). Germline-derived CDR1 and CDR2 are SEHNR and FQNEAQ (reference sequence). There are 15 residues in the CDR3. V lost 5 bases to trimming and J lost 11 bases, with 21 bases between them.

The chain joins TRBV25-1 to TRBJ1-1; TRBD1 matches at 8 bases. Germline CDR1 is MGHDK and CDR2 is SYGVNS. CDR3 size: 14 residues. V was clipped by 4 bases and J by 3 bases; unmatched bases: 4. For the CDR3, the DNA is TGTGCCAGCAGTGGGCCAGGGGGCTACACTGAAGCTTTCTTT. Translation gives CASSGPGGYTEAFF.

The CDR3 here is CASSLNGVTGELFF. CDR3 DNA sequence: TGTGCCAGCAGCTTAAACGGGGTCACCGGGGAGCTGTTTTTT. V is TRBV7-3 and J is TRBJ2-2, with TRBD2 as a possible D gene (5 bases). The germline CDR1 and CDR2 sequences are SGHTA and FQGTGA. The ends were cut back, 1 base at V and 4 bases at J, with 7 bases in the middle. CDR3 length: 14 amino acids. The variable domain in full, with the rest retrieved from reference TRBV7-3 and TRBJ2-2, is GAGVSQTPSNKVTEKGKYVELRCDPISGHTALYWYRQSLGQGPEFLIYFQGTGAADDSGLPNDRFFAVRPEGSVSTLKIQRTERGDSAVYLCASSLNGVTGELFFGEGSRLTVL.

The chain couples TRBV7-3 to TRBJ1-1; D remains unclear. CDR1 is SGHTA and CDR2 is FQGTGA in the germline V gene. This CDR3 comprises 14 residues. V lost 5 bases and J lost 6, with 16 bases in between. The CDR3 sequence is CASSPSPNEAEAFF. CDR3 DNA: TGTGCCAGCAGCCCCAGTCCCAACGAGGCTGAAGCTTTCTTT.

The genes are TRBV19 and TRBJ2-7, with D unclear. This CDR3 is 16 amino acids long. Germline lookup yields CDR1 LNHDA and CDR2 SQIVND (reference sequence). Trimming cost V 5 bases and J 0 bases, with 17 bases left between them. CDR3 amino acids: CASSPPSGSLSYEQYF. CDR3 DNA sequence: TGTGCCAGTAGTCCCCCGTCTGGTAGCCTCTCCTACGAGCAGTACTTC.

V and J are TRBV19 and TRBJ1-2, with D perhaps matching TRBD1 (5 bases). Trimming removed 3 bases at V and 6 bases at J, with 14 bases between. The germline CDR1 and CDR2 sequences are LNHDA and SQIVND (reference sequence). CDR3 length: 14 amino acids. The CDR3 reads CASSITAGLDGYTF. Here the CDR3 DNA reads TGTGCCAGTAGTATTACGGCAGGGTTGGATGGCTACACCTTC.

The chain links TRBV28 to TRBJ1-5; no reliable D call. V lost 2 bases and J 5 bases, leaving 13 bases between the germline ends. The CDR3 length is 15 residues. CDR1 and CDR2 (germline): MDHEN, SYDVKM. CDR3 nucleotide sequence: TGTGCCAGCAGTTTAGGTTCGTTGTCCTATCAGCCCCAGCATTTT. Translating it yields CASSLGSLSYQPQHF.

The V and J genes are TRBV19 and TRBJ1-2; 7 positions match TRBD1. Germline-derived CDR1 and CDR2 are LNHDA and SQIVND (reference sequence). This CDR3 region has 16 residues. Unmatched junction bases numbered 15, after V lost 5 bases and J lost 6 bases. In nucleotides, the CDR3 is TGTGCCAGTAGTGATGGGACAGTATTAATTGGGAATGGCTACACCTTC. As protein: CASSDGTVLIGNGYTF.

This clone was picked up one time. This chain links TRBV25-1 with TRBJ1-1; a possible D gene is TRBD1 (5 bases). CDR1 and CDR2 (germline): MGHDK, SYGVNS. CDR3 size: 14 residues. Trimming took off 7 bases at V and 1 base at J, with 13 bases between the two ends. The CDR3 loop reads CASTPGGTNTEAFF. DNA of the CDR3: TGTGCCAGCACCCCCGGGGGGACGAACACTGAAGCTTTCTTT. Filled out from reference TRBV25-1 and TRBJ1-1, the complete variable domain reads EADIYQTPRYLVIGTGKKITLECSQTMGHDKMYWYQQDPGMELHLIHYSYGVNSTEKGDLSSESTVSRIRTEHFPLTLESARPSHTSQYLCASTPGGTNTEAFFGQGTRLTVV.